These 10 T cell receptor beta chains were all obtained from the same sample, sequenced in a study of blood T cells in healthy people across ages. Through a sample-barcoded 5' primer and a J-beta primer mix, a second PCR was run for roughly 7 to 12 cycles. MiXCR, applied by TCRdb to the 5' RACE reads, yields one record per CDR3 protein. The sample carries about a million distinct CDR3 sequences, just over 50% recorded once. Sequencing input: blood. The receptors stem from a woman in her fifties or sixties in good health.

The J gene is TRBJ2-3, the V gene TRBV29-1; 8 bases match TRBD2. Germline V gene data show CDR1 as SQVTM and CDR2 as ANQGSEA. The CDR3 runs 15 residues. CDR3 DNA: TGCAGAACTACCGAACGAGCGGGGGTGGCAGATACGCAGTATTTT. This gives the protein CRTTERAGVADTQYF.

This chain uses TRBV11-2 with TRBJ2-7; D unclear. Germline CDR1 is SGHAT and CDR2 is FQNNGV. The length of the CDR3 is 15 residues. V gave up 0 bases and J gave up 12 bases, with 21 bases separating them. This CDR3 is CASSLDRTTVEKWYF. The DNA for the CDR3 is TGTGCCAGCAGCTTAGATCGAACGACCGTGGAGAAGTGGTACTTC.

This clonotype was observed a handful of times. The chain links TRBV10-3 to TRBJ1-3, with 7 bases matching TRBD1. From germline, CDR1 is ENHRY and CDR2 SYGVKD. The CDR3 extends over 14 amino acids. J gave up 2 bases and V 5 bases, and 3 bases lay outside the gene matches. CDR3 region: CAISRGLAGNTIYF. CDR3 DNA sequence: TGTGCCATCAGTAGGGGGCTGGCTGGAAACACCATATATTTT.

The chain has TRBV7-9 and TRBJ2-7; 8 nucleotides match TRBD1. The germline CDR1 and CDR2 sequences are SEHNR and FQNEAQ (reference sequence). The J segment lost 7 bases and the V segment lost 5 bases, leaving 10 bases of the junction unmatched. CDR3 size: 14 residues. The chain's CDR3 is CASSLDRVPGEQYF. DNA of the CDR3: TGTGCCAGCAGCCTGGACAGGGTCCCTGGGGAGCAGTACTTC.

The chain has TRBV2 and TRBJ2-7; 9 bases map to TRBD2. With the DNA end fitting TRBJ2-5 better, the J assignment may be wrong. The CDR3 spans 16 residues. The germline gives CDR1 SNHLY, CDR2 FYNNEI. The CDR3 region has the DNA TGTGCCAGCAGTCGCGCCGAGCGGGAGGCCGCGAAGACCCAGTACTTC. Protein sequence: CASSRAEREAAKTQYF.

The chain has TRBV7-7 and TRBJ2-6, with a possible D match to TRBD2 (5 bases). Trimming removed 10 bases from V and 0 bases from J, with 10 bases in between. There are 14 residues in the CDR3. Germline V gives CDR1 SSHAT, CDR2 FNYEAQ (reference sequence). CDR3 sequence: CAILSGSGANVLTF. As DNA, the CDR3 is TGTGCCATTTTGAGCGGCTCTGGGGCCAACGTCCTGACTTTC.

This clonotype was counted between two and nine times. CDR3 protein: CSPNRGGASYEQYF. DNA of the CDR3: TGCAGTCCCAACCGTGGTGGCGCCTCCTACGAGCAGTACTTC. The chain combines TRBV20-1 with TRBJ2-7; no clear D gene. CDR1 DFQATT and CDR2 SNEGSKA come from the germline V gene (reference sequence). The V and J ends lost 8 bases and 0 bases respectively, with 17 bases between them. The CDR3 is made up of 14 amino acids.

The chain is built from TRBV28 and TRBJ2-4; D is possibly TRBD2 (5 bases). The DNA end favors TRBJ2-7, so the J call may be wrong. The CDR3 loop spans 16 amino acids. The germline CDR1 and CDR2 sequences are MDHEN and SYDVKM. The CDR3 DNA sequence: TGTGCCAGCAGTCTCAACTCTTGGGGAGCTGAGGACGAGCAGTACTTC. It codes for CASSLNSWGAEDEQYF.

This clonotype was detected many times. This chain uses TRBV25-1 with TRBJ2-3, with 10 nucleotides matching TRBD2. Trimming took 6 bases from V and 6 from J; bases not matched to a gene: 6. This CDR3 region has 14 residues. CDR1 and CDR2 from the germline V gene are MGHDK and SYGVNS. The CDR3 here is CASSLAGGLDTQYF. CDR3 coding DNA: TGTGCCAGCAGCTTAGCGGGAGGTTTGGATACGCAGTATTTT.

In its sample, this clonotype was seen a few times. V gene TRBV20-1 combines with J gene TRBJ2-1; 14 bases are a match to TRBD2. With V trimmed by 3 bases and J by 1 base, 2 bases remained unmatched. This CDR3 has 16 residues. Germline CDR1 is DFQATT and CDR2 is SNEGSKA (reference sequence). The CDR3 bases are TGCAGTGCTAGGACTAGCGGGAGGGGGTCCTACAATGAGCAGTTCTTC. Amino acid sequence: CSARTSGRGSYNEQFF.